This passage covers 15 T cell receptor beta chains from one sample sequenced in a study of blood T cells in healthy people across ages. A sample-barcoded 5' primer and a J-beta primer mix were used in a second PCR of roughly 7 to 12 cycles. TCRdb called the 5' RACE reads again in MiXCR, with one record for every CDR3 protein. Of around 500,000 distinct CDR3 sequences listed, roughly 48% are singletons. The sequenced sample was blood. These receptors were obtained from a man older than 75 in good health.

The V gene is TRBV4-3, the J gene TRBJ2-1; perhaps TRBD1 as D (6 bases). The length of the CDR3 is 15 residues. The V end was cut by 0 bases, the J end by 5 bases, with 11 bases between. Germline loops: CDR1 LGHNA, CDR2 YSLEER. DNA for the CDR3: TGCGCCAGCAGCCAAGAACCCAGGGGAAACAATGAGCAGTTCTTC. Its translation: CASSQEPRGNNEQFF.

This clonotype was seen ten or more times. Compared with germline, one end of the junction differs, possibly owing to a read error. Here the CDR3 DNA reads TGCGCCAGCAGCTTGGACAGGGGACCCTACAATGAGCAGTTCTTC. It specifies CASSLDRGPYNEQFF. This sequence joins TRBV7-2 and TRBJ2-1; TRBD1 aligns across 9 bases. The CDR3 runs to 15 residues. From germline, CDR1 is SGHTA and CDR2 FQGNSA.

V usage is TRBV11-2 and J usage is TRBJ2-1; D may be TRBD1 or TRBD2 (5 bases each). With 1 base removed from V and 1 base from J, the gap between germline ends came to 14 bases. Per the germline V gene, CDR1 is SGHAT and CDR2 is FQNNGV. CDR3 length: 17 residues. As DNA, the CDR3 is TGTGCCAGCAGCTTAGGTTTCGGGACGCCGTCCTACAATGAGCAGTTCTTC. It is translated as CASSLGFGTPSYNEQFF.

J is TRBJ2-5 and V is TRBV7-2; tentatively, D is TRBD1 (6 bases). The germline V gene encodes CDR1 SGHTA and CDR2 FQGNSA. V lost 5 bases to trimming and J lost 5 bases, with 18 bases between them. This CDR3 has 15 amino acids. The CDR3 region is CASSVWSGVRETQYF. For the CDR3, the DNA is TGTGCCAGCAGCGTCTGGTCAGGGGTTAGGGAGACCCAGTACTTC.

This clonotype was observed a few times. The chain recombines TRBV10-3 with TRBJ2-3, with 8 bases lining up with TRBD2. CDR1 and CDR2 from the germline V gene are ENHRY and SYGVKD. The junction had 3 bases not matched to a gene; V was cut back by 0 bases and J by 1 base. The CDR3 runs 16 residues. The CDR3 DNA sequence: TGTGCCATCAGTGAGTCTTCGCGGGGGGGCACAGATACGCAGTATTTT. Amino acid sequence: CAISESSRGGTDTQYF.

As to this clonotype: With a much larger clone just one base away, this may be a read error. CDR3 in DNA: TGTGCCGGCAGGGGGGACAGAGATACGCAGTATTTT. This encodes CAGRGDRDTQYF. The genes are TRBV6-5 and TRBJ2-3; D may be TRBD1 (7 bases). This CDR3 has 12 residues. Germline V gene data show CDR1 as MNHEY and CDR2 as SVGAGI.

This rearrangement joins TRBV28 to TRBJ2-6, with D perhaps assigned TRBD1 or TRBD2 (5 bases each). V was clipped by 10 bases and J by 0 bases, with 19 bases between them. The CDR3 is made up of 17 amino acids. The V gene's germline CDR1 is MDHEN and CDR2 SYDVKM. CDR3 nucleotide sequence: TGTGCCACCCATGCAACGGGGCGCTACTCTGGGGCCAACGTCCTGACTTTC. Its translation: CATHATGRYSGANVLTF.

This clonotype was seen more than once but under ten times. The chain carries TRBV7-2 and TRBJ2-1; no clear D gene. From germline, CDR1 is SGHTA and CDR2 FQGNSA. The length of the CDR3 is 13 residues. With 5 bases removed from V and 2 bases from J, the gap between germline ends came to 7 bases. This CDR3 is CASSLTPYNEQFF. In nucleotides, the CDR3 is TGTGCCAGCAGCCTGACTCCCTACAATGAGCAGTTCTTC.

The J gene is TRBJ1-1, the V gene TRBV29-1, with D uncertain. Per the germline V gene, CDR1 is SQVTM and CDR2 is ANQGSEA. The CDR3 totals 11 residues. Trimming took off 1 base at V and 4 bases at J, with 4 bases between the two ends. CDR3 in amino acids: CSVEVGTEAFF. In DNA form, the CDR3 reads TGCAGCGTTGAAGTGGGCACTGAAGCTTTCTTT. Full variable domain (missing parts from reference TRBV29-1 and TRBJ1-1): SAVISQKPSRDICQRGTSLTIQCQVDSQVTMMFWYRQQPGQSLTLIATANQGSEATYESGFVIDKFPISRPNLTFSTLTVSNMSPEDSSIYLCSVEVGTEAFFGQGTRLTVV.

The genes are TRBV18 and TRBJ1-2; D gene ambiguous. CDR1 and CDR2 (germline): KGHSH, LQKENI. The CDR3 has 13 residues. Trimming took off 2 bases at V and 8 bases at J, with 12 bases between the two ends. The CDR3, as DNA: TGTGCCAGCTCACCAACAGTGATCTTGGGCTACACCTTC. It codes for CASSPTVILGYTF.

As to this clonotype: Just one base apart from a much larger clone, this may be a read error. The rearrangement joins TRBV7-2 to TRBJ2-3, with TRBD2 identical over 7 bases. J gave up 5 bases and V 7 bases, and 12 bases lay outside the gene matches. This CDR3 has 15 amino acids. CDR1 and CDR2 (germline): SGHTA, FQGNSA. The CDR3 DNA reads TGTGCCAGCACCCCTGTCGGTGGCGGGGGAGATACGCAGTATTTT. Protein: CASTPVGGGGDTQYF. Using reference TRBV7-2 and TRBJ2-3 for the parts outside the CDR3, the full variable domain is GAGVSQSPSNKVTEKGKDVELRCDPISGHTALYWYRQSLGQGLEFLIYFQGNSAPDKSGLPSDRFSAERTGGSVSTLTIQRTQQEDSAVYLCASTPVGGGGDTQYFGPGTRLTVL.

The V gene is TRBV5-1, the J gene TRBJ2-4, with 8 positions matching TRBD1. The CDR3 covers 15 residues. Germline values: CDR1 SGHRS, CDR2 YFSETQ. With 2 bases clipped from V and 13 bases from J, the junction kept 14 bases outside the gene matches. The chain's CDR3 is CASSFLQGADNEQYF. CDR3 in DNA: TGCGCCAGCAGCTTCTTGCAGGGGGCGGACAATGAGCAGTACTTC. The whole variable domain, filled in from reference TRBV5-1 and TRBJ2-4, reads KAGVTQTPRYLIKTRGQQVTLSCSPISGHRSVSWYQQTPGQGLQFLFEYFSETQRNKGNFPGRFSGRQFSNSRSEMNVSTLELGDSALYLCASSFLQGADNEQYFGAGTRLSVL.

The sample holds a few counts of this clonotype. This rearrangement joins TRBV15 to TRBJ2-7; the match to TRBD2 covers 8 bases. This CDR3 is built from 16 residues. Germline trimming cut 0 bases from V and 4 bases from J; bases unmatched to any gene: 8. Germline lookup yields CDR1 LNHNV and CDR2 YYDKDF (reference sequence). DNA for the CDR3: TGTGCCACCAGCAGAGATCGGGCTAGCGGGTCATACGAGCAGTACTTC. This gives the protein CATSRDRASGSYEQYF.

This clonotype was detected ten times or more. The chain carries TRBV6-6 and TRBJ2-5; D uncertain. The V end lost 2 bases, the J end lost 2 bases, and 9 bases lay between the germline ends. CDR1 MNHNY and CDR2 SVGAGI come from the germline V gene (reference sequence). This CDR3 has 14 residues. CDR3 amino acids: CASSYAARQETQYF. The DNA for the CDR3 is TGTGCCAGCAGTTACGCGGCCAGGCAAGAGACCCAGTACTTC.

This clonotype has more than one count but fewer than ten. This chain links TRBV4-1 with TRBJ2-3, with D hard to call. The CDR3 totals 15 residues. V was clipped by 4 bases and J by 5 bases, with 16 bases between them. CDR1 MGHRA and CDR2 YSYEKL come from the germline V gene. The CDR3 nucleotides read TGCGCCAGCAGCCGCGTGGGGAACACAGAAGATACGCAGTATTTT. It yields the protein CASSRVGNTEDTQYF.